A single sample gave rise to the 22 T cell receptor beta chains below, sequenced in a study of blood T cell repertoires in COVID-19. The table came from immunoSEQ multiplex PCR; TCRdb's copy has only in-frame clones and leaves some out. The sample shows around 430,000 clones, approximately 88% of them seen only once. The sequenced sample was peripheral blood. These receptors all come from a woman aged 45 to 65 with COVID-19, enrolled during active disease.

The chain uses TRBV24-1 and TRBJ2-1, with 10 bases matching TRBD1. Germline V gene lookup returns CDR1 KGHDR and CDR2 SFDVKD. The CDR3 has 12 residues. V lost 5 bases and J lost 15; bases outside the gene matches: 6. The CDR3 reads CATSGGQGDRFF. CDR3 nucleotides: TGTGCCACCAGTGGTGGACAGGGGGATCGGTTCTTC.

The chain recombines TRBV7-2 with TRBJ1-2; the D gene is possibly TRBD1 (5 bases). The germline V gene encodes CDR1 SGHTA and CDR2 FQGNSA. V was pared by 3 bases and J by 1 base, with 6 bases between. The CDR3 spans 13 residues. In nucleotides, the CDR3 is TGTGCCAGCAGCTTCGACAGTAACTATGGCTACACCTTC. As protein: CASSFDSNYGYTF.

The gene calls are TRBV7-9 and TRBJ2-1; D may be TRBD2 (6 bases). V was trimmed by 5 bases and J by 7 bases, leaving 18 bases between them. Germline lookup yields CDR1 SEHNR and CDR2 FQNEAQ (reference sequence). This CDR3 is built from 15 residues. The CDR3 DNA sequence: TGTGCCAGCAGCCCCACGACCGGAGCGGGTAATGAGCAGTTCTTC. It encodes CASSPTTGAGNEQFF. Full variable domain (rest looked up from reference TRBV7-9 and TRBJ2-1): DTGVSQNPRHKITKRGQNVTFRCDPISEHNRLYWYRQTLGQGPEFLTYFQNEAQLEKSRLLSDRFSAERPKGSFSTLEIQRTEQGDSAMYLCASSPTTGAGNEQFFGPGTRLTVL.

The rearrangement uses TRBV29-1 and TRBJ1-1; TRBD1 matches at 8 bases. CDR1 and CDR2 (germline): SQVTM, ANQGSEA. With V trimmed by 7 bases and J by 5 bases, 9 bases remained unmatched. The CDR3 is 13 residues long. The CDR3 sequence: CSATGQAETEAFF. The DNA of the CDR3 is TGCAGCGCCACGGGACAGGCCGAGACTGAAGCTTTCTTT.

The rearrangement joins TRBV29-1 to TRBJ2-3; 9 bases are a match to TRBD1. The CDR3 has 14 amino acids. The germline CDR1 and CDR2 sequences are SQVTM and ANQGSEA. Losses at the gene ends were 6 bases for V and 4 bases for J; bases not matched to a gene: 8. CDR3 nucleotide sequence: TGCAGCGTCCCCGGGACAGGGTGGTCAGATACGCAGTATTTT. Protein sequence: CSVPGTGWSDTQYF.

The V and J genes are TRBV19 and TRBJ2-7; D is perhaps TRBD1 (6 bases). Trimming pared 6 bases from V and 5 bases from J, leaving 14 bases between. Germline assignment: CDR1 LNHDA and CDR2 SQIVND (reference sequence). CDR3 size: 13 residues. The CDR3 reads CASSSRGYDEQYF. CDR3 in DNA: TGTGCCAGTAGCTCAAGGGGGTACGACGAGCAGTACTTC.

This chain connects TRBV5-6 to TRBJ1-2; D is perhaps TRBD1 (6 bases). V gave up 4 bases and J gave up 8 bases, with 12 bases separating them. Germline CDR1 SGHDT, CDR2 YYEEEE. The CDR3 length is 12 residues. CDR3 sequence reads: CASSQGLGGYTF. In DNA, the CDR3 is TGTGCCAGCAGCCAGGGGTTAGGGGGCTACACCTTC.

The chain uses TRBV1 and TRBJ1-5; the table gives TRBD1 as D, unverified against the DNA. TRBV1 has pseudogene status. The CDR3 covers 16 residues. DNA of the CDR3: TGCACCAGCAGCCAAGAACAGGGGGTTGGCAATCAGCCCCAGCATTTT. Protein: CTSSQEQGVGNQPQHF.

This chain connects TRBV27 to TRBJ1-1, with a tentative D call TRBD1 (6 bases). Trimming left V 2 bases short and J 0 bases short, with 16 bases between. Germline CDR1 is MNHEY and CDR2 is SMNVEV (reference sequence). The CDR3 loop spans 17 amino acids. CDR3 bases: TGTGCCAGCAGTTTAAGGGGGTTTACATCCATGAACACTGAAGCTTTCTTT. This translates into CASSLRGFTSMNTEAFF.

The chain couples TRBV28 to TRBJ1-2; 7 bases align to TRBD1. V gave up 6 bases and J gave up 4 bases; unmatched junction bases: 8. The length of the CDR3 is 14 residues. Germline V gene sequence: CDR1 MDHEN, CDR2 SYDVKM. In DNA, the CDR3 is TGTGCCAGCAGCTCCCCCGGGACAGCCTATGGCTACACCTTC. Residues: CASSSPGTAYGYTF.

The chain employs TRBV3-1 (or the pseudogene TRBV3-2) and TRBJ2-1; a possible D gene is TRBD2 (6 bases). The germline V and J ends were trimmed by 0 bases and 5 bases, with 17 bases remaining between them. Germline V gives CDR1 LGHDT, CDR2 YNNKEL (reference sequence). The CDR3 loop spans 17 amino acids. CDR3 protein: CASSQEKLRSGDNEQFF. The CDR3 DNA is TGTGCCAGCAGCCAAGAAAAGTTGAGGTCGGGGGACAATGAGCAGTTCTTC.

The V and J genes are TRBV30 and TRBJ1-2, with D tentatively TRBD1 (5 bases). The length of the CDR3 is 14 residues. V was cut by 2 bases and J by 6 bases, with 16 bases left in between. Germline CDR1 GTSNPN, CDR2 SVGIG (reference sequence). The CDR3, as DNA: TGTGCCTGGAGTTCCCCAGGGTCTCGGGATGGCTACACCTTC. This translates into CAWSSPGSRDGYTF.

CDR3 DNA: TGTGCCTGGAGTGTATCCTTCTTTGGCGAGACCCAGTACTTC. Amino acid sequence: CAWSVSFFGETQYF. The chain joins TRBV30 to TRBJ2-5; the D is unclear. This CDR3 comprises 14 residues. V was cut by 0 bases and J by 5 bases, with 13 bases left in between. Germline CDR1 GTSNPN, CDR2 SVGIG (reference sequence).

The V call is TRBV19, the J call TRBJ2-7; the match to TRBD1 covers 7 bases. This CDR3 comprises 13 residues. Germline CDR1 and CDR2: LNHDA and SQIVND (reference sequence). The junction had 4 bases not matched to a gene; V was cut back by 3 bases and J by 5 bases. The CDR3, as DNA: TGTGCCAGTAGTATTTACAGGGGCAACGAGCAGTACTTC. Translation: CASSIYRGNEQYF.

The rearrangement joins TRBV3-1 (or the pseudogene TRBV3-2) to TRBJ1-2; possibly TRBD1 for D (5 bases). The CDR3 sequence is 15 residues long. The V end was cut by 0 bases, the J end by 2 bases, with 10 bases between. Germline V gene sequence: CDR1 LGHDT, CDR2 YNNKEL (reference sequence). CDR3 DNA: TGTGCCAGCAGCCAAGATCAAGCAGGGAACTATGGCTACACCTTC. It specifies CASSQDQAGNYGYTF.

A single count supports this clone. J is TRBJ1-1 and V is TRBV7-9; D gene unclear. Germline-derived CDR1 and CDR2 are SEHNR and FQNEAQ (reference sequence). The CDR3 is made up of 13 amino acids. The V end lost 4 bases, the J end lost 1 base, and 7 bases lay between the germline ends. CDR3 sequence: CASSYRGNTEAFF. CDR3 in DNA: TGTGCCAGCAGCTATCGGGGGAACACTGAAGCTTTCTTT.

This chain links TRBV14 with TRBJ1-2; D perhaps matches TRBD1 (6 bases). Germline loops: CDR1 SGHDN, CDR2 FVKESK. Deletions cut 1 base from V and 5 bases from J, with 14 bases between. The CDR3 has 15 residues. The DNA of the CDR3 is TGTGCCAGCAGCCAAGCCCTCGGACAGACTTATGGCTACACCTTC. This encodes CASSQALGQTYGYTF.

This rearrangement joins TRBV12-5 to TRBJ1-6; unclear D gene. This CDR3 spans 17 amino acids. Germline loops: CDR1 LGHNT, CDR2 FRNRAP. V shed 7 bases and J shed 12 bases, with 28 bases lying between them. The DNA of the CDR3 is TGTGCTAGTGCCCTACTAACAGTGCTTCGGAGGGCTAGACCCCTCCACTTT. Translated: CASALLTVLRRARPLHF.

CDR3 sequence (DNA): TGTGCCAGCAGCTTGGGAGGGGGCGATGGAAACACCATATATTTT. Translated: CASSLGGGDGNTIYF. This chain connects TRBV5-4 to TRBJ1-3; 7 positions match TRBD1. This CDR3 has 15 residues. Germline CDR1 reads SGHNT; CDR2 reads YYREEE (reference sequence). Trimming cost V 0 bases and J 3 bases; bases outside gene matches: 3. Complete variable domain (other parts from reference TRBV5-4 and TRBJ1-3): ETGVTQSPTHLIKTRGQQVTLRCSSQSGHNTVSWYQQALGQGPQFIFQYYREEENGRGNFPPRFSGLQFPNYSSELNVNALELDDSALYLCASSLGGGDGNTIYFGEGSWLTVV.

V gene TRBV6-5 combines with J gene TRBJ2-7; a weak D match, TRBD2 (7 bases). With 2 bases removed from V and 4 bases from J, the gap between germline ends came to 18 bases. This CDR3 region has 16 residues. Germline V gene sequence: CDR1 MNHEY, CDR2 SVGAGI. CDR3 sequence reads: CASSYGRGRNYYEQYF. DNA of the CDR3: TGTGCCAGCAGTTACGGGCGGGGGCGTAACTATTACGAGCAGTACTTC.

V usage is TRBV12-5 and J usage is TRBJ1-3; 7 positions match TRBD1. Germline values: CDR1 LGHNT, CDR2 FRNRAP. This CDR3 is built from 19 residues. CDR3 residues: CARAIRGTDRRYSGNTIYF. CDR3 coding DNA: TGTGCGCGCGCTATTAGGGGGACAGATCGCCGCTACTCTGGAAACACCATATATTTT.

The chain links TRBV30 to TRBJ2-1, with 7 bases matching TRBD1. Trimming removed 5 bases from V and 2 bases from J; junction bases left unmatched: 3. CDR3 length: 13 residues. Germline assignment: CDR1 GTSNPN and CDR2 SVGIG (reference sequence). As DNA, the CDR3 is TGTGCCTGGGACAGGGACCCCTACAATGAGCAGTTCTTC. Encoded protein: CAWDRDPYNEQFF.